What follows is one TCR beta chain and its context. There are many counts of this clone. The specificity of this receptor is unknown. Per-base qualities were not stored, and no clone one base away is much larger. Germline trimming: 4 bases from V, 3 bases from J; junction bases outside gene matches: 5. The cysteine opens and the phenylalanine closes a CDR3 of 15 amino acids. This entry keeps only the CDR3 DNA: 45 bases, framed from base 1. The CDR1 and CDR2 encoded by the germline V gene are SGHRS and YFSETQ. TRB sequencing was run on genomic DNA with either the immunoSEQ assay at survey resolution or the hsTCRB kit. The original pipeline was this. The immunoSEQ software was used for initial read processing, and the LymphoSeq R package was used for repertoire analyses. Clonality was calculated as 1 minus normalized Shannon entropy, and the Gini coefficient was also calculated for each TRB dataset. Phenotypes of unsorted samples were inferred by mapping TRB sequences from sorted subsets of the recipient or donor onto unsorted samples of the same recipient. Held by TCRdb, this immuneACCESS table contains in-frame sequences only and omits some clones. Under half of the omission traces to an unresolved V gene where checked; the cause of the rest is unknown. That table supplies the V and J calls and clone size; D and trimming were determined from the DNA. Here the sample lists about 25,000 clones, none seen once only. In total, the top ten clones hold 1.5% of the sample.

Related bone marrow donors provided peripheral blood samples on the day of marrow donation. Mononuclear cells from peripheral blood and bone marrow were separated by Ficoll-Hypaque density centrifugation and then cryopreserved. The sample belongs to a study of T cells after posttransplantation cyclophosphamide (dated by TCRdb to the mid-2010s). Study-level background: Using TRB sequencing, the study followed how the T cell repertoire reconstituted after myeloablative bone marrow transplantation in which posttransplantation cyclophosphamide served as GVHD prophylaxis. Antigen receptor sequencing covered samples from a few dozen PTCy-treated patients and 16 of their related bone marrow donors. TRB sequencing was performed on blood from all 35 or so PTCy patients with 1-year posttransplant specimens. In 3 patients, up to 3 additional blood samples taken between 2 and 5.2 years after transplant also underwent TRB sequencing, as did pretransplant blood from several patients. Because TRA and TRB clonality correlated tightly in 8 to 10 samples, the subsequent TCR analyses were limited to TRB only. Public TRB sequences were searched against a database of over 3,600 sequences associated with responses to pathogens, tumor antigens, self-antigens and alloantigens. Study-level results and caveats: Donor-recipient similarity was low at 1-2 months but increased during the first year, and donor CD8+ memory clones often dominated later blood repertoires. Across more than 35 patients, recipient CMV seropositivity and CMV reactivation were highly associated with TRB clonality; PTCy diversity was similar to CNI/methotrexate controls. The TRB repertoires of T cells infiltrating skin or the GI tract showed only limited overlap with the TRB repertoires found in blood.

Material for sequencing was PBMCs. This receptor chain uses TRBV5-1 and TRBJ1-4, with 8 bases aligning to TRBD1. This TCR came from a man aged 50 to 60 in good health, CMV-negative, and a related stem cell transplant donor. The base sequence is TGCGCCAGCAGCCCTATGGGACAGGCTAATGAAAAACTGTTTTTT. This encodes CASSPMGQANEKLFF.